This passage covers 3 T cell receptor beta chains from one sample sequenced in a study of blood T cell repertoires in COVID-19. Data came from immunoSEQ multiplex PCR; TCRdb stores just in-frame clones and leaves some out. Of 300,000 to 350,000 clones in the sample, approximately 91% are singletons; the top ten hold 6% to 8.5%. What was sequenced was peripheral blood. Source of these receptors: a woman between 70 and 85 years old with COVID-19, enrolled during active disease.

In the case of this clone: The identical CDR3 is also encoded by other nucleotide sequences in the sample. The chain couples TRBV7-2 to TRBJ1-1; D is unclear. Germline-derived CDR1 and CDR2 are SGHTA and FQGNSA. The V and J ends lost 2 bases and 2 bases respectively, with 6 bases between them. This CDR3 has 13 residues. The CDR3 sequence: CASSLNRNTEAFF. CDR3 bases: TGTGCCAGCAGCTTAAACAGAAACACTGAAGCTTTCTTT.

The J gene is TRBJ1-2, the V gene TRBV27, with D perhaps TRBD1 (5 bases). Germline-derived CDR1 and CDR2 are MNHEY and SMNVEV (reference sequence). V lost 3 bases and J lost 4, with 15 bases in between. The CDR3 loop spans 15 amino acids. CDR3 sequence (DNA): TGTGCCAGCAGTTTTTCCTTAGGAGGGGTCTATGGCTACACCTTC. Its protein product is CASSFSLGGVYGYTF.

The chain combines TRBV4-2 with TRBJ2-3, with 12 bases that match TRBD2. The CDR3 sequence is 16 residues long. Losses at the gene ends were 1 base for V and 1 base for J; bases not matched to a gene: 0. In germline, CDR1 is LGHNA, CDR2 YNFKEQ. The CDR3: CASSQGLAGGTDTQYF. CDR3 bases: TGTGCCAGCAGCCAAGGACTAGCGGGGGGCACAGATACGCAGTATTTT.